This T cell receptor beta chain was recorded in a study of cytomegalovirus exposure and HLA in healthy donors. The PCR ran on 60 Vbeta and 13 Jbeta primers. Profiling relied on immunoSEQ multiplex PCR, and the TCRdb table lists in-frame clones only, not all of them. This sample has fewer than 120,000 clones, with around 78% found just once. Germline V CDR1 and CDR2: MDHEN, SYDVKM. This CDR3 is 13 amino acids long. V lost 11 bases and J 3 bases, leaving 17 bases between the germline ends. The chain joins TRBV28 to TRBJ2-7; D is perhaps TRBD1 (5 bases). The clonotype was recovered from a woman in her 30s in good health and CMV-seronegative. The material sequenced was PBMCs. CDR3 sequence: CASNPTGFYEQYF. Written as DNA, the CDR3 is TGTGCCTCAAACCCAACAGGATTCTACGAGCAGTACTTC.